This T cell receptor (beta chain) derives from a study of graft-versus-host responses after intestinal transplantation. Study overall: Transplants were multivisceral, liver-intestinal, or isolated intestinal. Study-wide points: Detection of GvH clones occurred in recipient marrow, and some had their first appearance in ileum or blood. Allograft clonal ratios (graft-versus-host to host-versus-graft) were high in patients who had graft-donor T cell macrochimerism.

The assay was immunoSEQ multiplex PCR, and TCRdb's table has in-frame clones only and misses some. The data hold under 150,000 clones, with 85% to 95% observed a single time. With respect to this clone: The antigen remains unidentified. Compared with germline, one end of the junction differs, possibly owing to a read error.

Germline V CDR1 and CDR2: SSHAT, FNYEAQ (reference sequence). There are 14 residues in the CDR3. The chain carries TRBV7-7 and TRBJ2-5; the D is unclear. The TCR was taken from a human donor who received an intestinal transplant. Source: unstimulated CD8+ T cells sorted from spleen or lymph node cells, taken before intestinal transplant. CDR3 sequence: CASSLWVSQETQYF. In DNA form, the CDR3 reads TGTGCTAGCAGCTTATGGGTCAGCCAAGAGACCCAGTACTTC.